This T cell receptor (beta chain) was observed in a study of blood T cells in healthy people across ages. About the research overall: Template switching caught about one barcoded beta molecule for each two T cells.

Every donor provided around 9.3 milliliters of peripheral blood. Next came a second PCR, run for about 6 to 12 cycles, which used a sample-barcoded 5' primer along with a J-beta primer mix. MiXCR, run by TCRdb on the 5' RACE reads, gives a single entry per CDR3 protein. This sample yields around 2 million distinct CDR3 sequences, of which 35% to 50% are seen a single time; about 23% belongs to the top ten. Deletions cut 8 bases from V and 7 bases from J, with 12 bases between. Germline lookup yields CDR1 SNHLY and CDR2 FYNNEI. The CDR3 is 12 amino acids. This clonotype originated in a human donor in good health. Sequences were obtained from blood. V usage is TRBV2 and J usage is TRBJ2-1, with D unclear. CDR3 protein: CASELGTNEQFF. The CDR3 nucleotides are TGTGCCAGCGAGCTGGGTACGAATGAGCAGTTCTTC.